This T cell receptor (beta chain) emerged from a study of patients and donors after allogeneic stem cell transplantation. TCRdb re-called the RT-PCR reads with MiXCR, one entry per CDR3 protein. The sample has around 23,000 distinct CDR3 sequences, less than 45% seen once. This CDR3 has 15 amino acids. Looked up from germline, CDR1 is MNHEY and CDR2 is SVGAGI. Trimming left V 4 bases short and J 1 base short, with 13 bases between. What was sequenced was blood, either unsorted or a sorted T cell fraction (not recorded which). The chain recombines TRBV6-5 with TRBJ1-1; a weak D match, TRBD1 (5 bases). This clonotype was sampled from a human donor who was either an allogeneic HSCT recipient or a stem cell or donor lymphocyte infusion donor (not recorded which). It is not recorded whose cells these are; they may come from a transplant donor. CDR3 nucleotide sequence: TGTGCCAGCAGTTTATACGGGACGGGGAACACTGAAGCTTTCTTT. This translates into CASSLYGTGNTEAFF.